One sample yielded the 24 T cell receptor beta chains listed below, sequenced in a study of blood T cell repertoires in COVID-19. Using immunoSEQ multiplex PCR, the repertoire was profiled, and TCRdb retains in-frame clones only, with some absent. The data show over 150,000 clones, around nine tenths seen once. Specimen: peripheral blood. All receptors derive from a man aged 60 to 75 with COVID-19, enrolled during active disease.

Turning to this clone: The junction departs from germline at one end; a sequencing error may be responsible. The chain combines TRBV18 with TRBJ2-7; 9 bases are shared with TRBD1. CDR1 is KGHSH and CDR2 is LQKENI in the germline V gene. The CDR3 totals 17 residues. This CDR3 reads CASSPIAPGQGSSEQYF. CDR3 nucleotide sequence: TGTGCCAGCTCACCAATAGCGCCGGGACAGGGATCCTCCGAGCAGTACTTC.

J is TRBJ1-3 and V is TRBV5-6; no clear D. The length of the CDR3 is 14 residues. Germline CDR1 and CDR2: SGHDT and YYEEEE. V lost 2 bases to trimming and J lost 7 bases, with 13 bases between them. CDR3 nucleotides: TGTGCCAGCAGCTTCAGTGGACTTCTGAACACCATATATTTT. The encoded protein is CASSFSGLLNTIYF. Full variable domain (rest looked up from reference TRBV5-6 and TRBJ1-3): DAGVTQSPTHLIKTRGQQVTLRCSPKSGHDTVSWYQQALGQGPQFIFQYYEEEERQRGNFPDRFSGHQFPNYSSELNVNALLLGDSALYLCASSFSGLLNTIYFGEGSWLTVV.

Here the CDR3 reads CASRTGTFSYEQYF. CDR3 sequence (DNA): TGTGCCAGCAGAACAGGAACCTTCTCCTACGAGCAGTACTTC. The chain combines TRBV28 with TRBJ2-7, with TRBD1 as a possible D gene (5 bases). The CDR3 loop spans 14 amino acids. From germline, CDR1 is MDHEN and CDR2 SYDVKM. V shed 6 bases and J shed 0 bases, with 12 bases lying between them.

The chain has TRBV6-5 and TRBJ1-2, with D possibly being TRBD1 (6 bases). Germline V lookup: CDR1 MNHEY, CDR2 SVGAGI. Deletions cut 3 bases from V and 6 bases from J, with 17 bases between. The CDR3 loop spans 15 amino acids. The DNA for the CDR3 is TGTGCCAGCAGTTATCCCGGGGGGCAGAGCCATGGCTACACCTTC. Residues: CASSYPGGQSHGYTF.

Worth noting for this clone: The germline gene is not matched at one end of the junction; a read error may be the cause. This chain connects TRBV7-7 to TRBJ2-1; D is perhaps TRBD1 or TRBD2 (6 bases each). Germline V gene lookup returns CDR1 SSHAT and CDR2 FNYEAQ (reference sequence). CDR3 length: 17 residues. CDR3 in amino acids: CASSLGGTTSSYNEQFF. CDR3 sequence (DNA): TGTGCTAGCAGCTTAGGAGGGACAACTTCCTCCTACAATGAGCAGTTCTTC.

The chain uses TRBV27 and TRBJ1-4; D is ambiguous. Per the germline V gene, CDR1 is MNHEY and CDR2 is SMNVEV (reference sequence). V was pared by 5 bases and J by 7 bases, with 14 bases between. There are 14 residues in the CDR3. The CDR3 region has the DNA TGTGCCAGCAGTACCCGGGGTTCTGGTGAAAAACTGTTTTTT. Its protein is CASSTRGSGEKLFF.

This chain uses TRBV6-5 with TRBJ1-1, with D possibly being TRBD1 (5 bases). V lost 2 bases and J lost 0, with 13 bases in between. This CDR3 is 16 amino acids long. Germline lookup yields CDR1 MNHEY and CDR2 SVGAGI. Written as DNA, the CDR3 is TGTGCCAGCAGTTACGGGGCAGGTGGAATGAACACTGAAGCTTTCTTT. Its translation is CASSYGAGGMNTEAFF.

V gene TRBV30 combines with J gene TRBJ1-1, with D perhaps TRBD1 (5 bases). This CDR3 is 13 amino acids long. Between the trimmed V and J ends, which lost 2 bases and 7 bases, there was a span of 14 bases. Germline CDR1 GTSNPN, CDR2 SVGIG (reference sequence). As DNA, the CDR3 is TGTGCCTGGAGTCTTCCCTGGAGGGGTGAAGCTTTCTTT. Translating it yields CAWSLPWRGEAFF.

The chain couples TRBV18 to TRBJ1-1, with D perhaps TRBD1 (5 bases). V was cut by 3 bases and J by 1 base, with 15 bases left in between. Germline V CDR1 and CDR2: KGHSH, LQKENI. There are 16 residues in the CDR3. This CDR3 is CASSPDQGGPNTEAFF. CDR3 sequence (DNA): TGTGCCAGCTCACCTGATCAGGGCGGACCGAACACTGAAGCTTTCTTT.

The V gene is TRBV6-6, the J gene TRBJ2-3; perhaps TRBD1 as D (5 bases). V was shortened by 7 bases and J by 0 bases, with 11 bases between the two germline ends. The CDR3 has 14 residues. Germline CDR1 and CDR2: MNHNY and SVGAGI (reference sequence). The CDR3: CASKDNPSTDTQYF. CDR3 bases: TGTGCCAGCAAGGACAATCCTAGCACAGATACGCAGTATTTT.

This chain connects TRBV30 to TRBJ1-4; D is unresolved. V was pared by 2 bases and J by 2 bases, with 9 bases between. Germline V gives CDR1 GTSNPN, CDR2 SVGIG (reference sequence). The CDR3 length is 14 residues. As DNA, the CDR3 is TGTGCCTGGAGTCAAGTTGCGACTAATGAAAAACTGTTTTTT. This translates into CAWSQVATNEKLFF.

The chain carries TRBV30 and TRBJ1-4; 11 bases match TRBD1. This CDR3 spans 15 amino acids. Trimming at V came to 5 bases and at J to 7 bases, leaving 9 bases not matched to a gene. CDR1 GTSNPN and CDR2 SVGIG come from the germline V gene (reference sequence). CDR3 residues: CAWATRGTGGEKLFF. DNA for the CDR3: TGTGCCTGGGCTACAAGGGGGACAGGGGGTGAAAAACTGTTTTTT.

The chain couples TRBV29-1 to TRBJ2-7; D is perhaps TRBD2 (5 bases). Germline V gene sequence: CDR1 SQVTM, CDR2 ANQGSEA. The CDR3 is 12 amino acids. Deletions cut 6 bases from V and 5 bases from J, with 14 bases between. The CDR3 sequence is CSVRTQVNEQYF. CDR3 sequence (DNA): TGCAGCGTGAGGACTCAGGTTAACGAGCAGTACTTC.

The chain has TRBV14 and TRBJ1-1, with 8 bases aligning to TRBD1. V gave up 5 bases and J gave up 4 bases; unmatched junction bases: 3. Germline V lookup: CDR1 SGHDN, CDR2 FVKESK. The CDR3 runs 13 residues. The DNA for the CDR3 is TGTGCCAGCAGCTTTCAGGGGGCCACTGAAGCTTTCTTT. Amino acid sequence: CASSFQGATEAFF. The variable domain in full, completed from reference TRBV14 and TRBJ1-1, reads EAGVTQFPSHSVIEKGQTVTLRCDPISGHDNLYWYRRVMGKEIKFLLHFVKESKQDESGMPNNRFLAERTGGTYSTLKVQPAELEDSGVYFCASSFQGATEAFFGQGTRLTVV.

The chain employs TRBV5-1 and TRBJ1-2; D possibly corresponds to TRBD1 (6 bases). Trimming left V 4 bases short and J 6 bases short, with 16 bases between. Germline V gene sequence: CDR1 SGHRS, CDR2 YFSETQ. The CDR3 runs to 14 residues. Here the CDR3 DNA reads TGCGCCAGCAGCGCGGACAGCCCAACAAATGGCTACACCTTC. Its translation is CASSADSPTNGYTF.

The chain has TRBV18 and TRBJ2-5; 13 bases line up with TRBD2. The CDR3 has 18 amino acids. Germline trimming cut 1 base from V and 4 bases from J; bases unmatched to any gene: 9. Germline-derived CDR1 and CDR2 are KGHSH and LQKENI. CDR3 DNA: TGTGCCAGCTCACCACGGAGCACTAGCGGGGGGGCCAGAGAGACCCAGTACTTC. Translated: CASSPRSTSGGARETQYF.

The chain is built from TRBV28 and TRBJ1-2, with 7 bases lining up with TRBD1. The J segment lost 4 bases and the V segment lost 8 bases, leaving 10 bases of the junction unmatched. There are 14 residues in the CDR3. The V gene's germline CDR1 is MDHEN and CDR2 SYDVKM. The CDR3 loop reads CASRRQGPFYGYTF. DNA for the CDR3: TGTGCCAGCCGACGACAGGGTCCTTTCTATGGCTACACCTTC.

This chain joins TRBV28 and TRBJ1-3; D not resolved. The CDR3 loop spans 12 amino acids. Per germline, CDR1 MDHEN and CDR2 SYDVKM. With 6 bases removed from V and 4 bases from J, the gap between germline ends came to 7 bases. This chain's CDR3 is CASRREGNTIYF. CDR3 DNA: TGTGCCAGCAGGAGGGAAGGAAACACCATATATTTT.

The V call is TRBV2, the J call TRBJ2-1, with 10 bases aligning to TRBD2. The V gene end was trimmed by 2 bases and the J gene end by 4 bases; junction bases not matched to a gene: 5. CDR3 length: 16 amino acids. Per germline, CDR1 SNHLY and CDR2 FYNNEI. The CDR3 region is CASSELGSGGYNEQFF. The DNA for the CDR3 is TGTGCCAGCAGTGAACTAGGTAGCGGGGGGTACAATGAGCAGTTCTTC.

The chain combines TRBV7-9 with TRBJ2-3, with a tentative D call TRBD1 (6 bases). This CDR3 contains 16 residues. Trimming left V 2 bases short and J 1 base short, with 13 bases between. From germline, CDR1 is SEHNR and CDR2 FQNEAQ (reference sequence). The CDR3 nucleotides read TGTGCCAGCAGCTTACAGGGGTGGGTTCGCACAGATACGCAGTATTTT. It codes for CASSLQGWVRTDTQYF.

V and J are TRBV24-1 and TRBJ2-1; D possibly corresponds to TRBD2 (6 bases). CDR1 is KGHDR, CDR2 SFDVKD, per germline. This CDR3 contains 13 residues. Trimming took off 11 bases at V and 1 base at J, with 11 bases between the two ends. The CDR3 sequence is CASGTASYNEQFF. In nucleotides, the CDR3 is TGTGCCAGCGGGACGGCTTCCTACAATGAGCAGTTCTTC.

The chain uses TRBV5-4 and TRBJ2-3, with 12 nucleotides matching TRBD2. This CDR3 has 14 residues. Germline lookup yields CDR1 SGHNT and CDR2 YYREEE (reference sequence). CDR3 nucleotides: TGTGCTGTGACTAGCGGGGGATTCACAGATACGCAGTATTTT. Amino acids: CAVTSGGFTDTQYF.

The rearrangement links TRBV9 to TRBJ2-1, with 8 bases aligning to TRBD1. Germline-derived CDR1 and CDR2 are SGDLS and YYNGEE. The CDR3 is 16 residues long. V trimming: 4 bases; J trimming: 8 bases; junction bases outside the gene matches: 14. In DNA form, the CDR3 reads TGTGCCAGCAGCCTACTTGGACAGGGCGCTGTGGATGAGCAGTTCTTC. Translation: CASSLLGQGAVDEQFF.

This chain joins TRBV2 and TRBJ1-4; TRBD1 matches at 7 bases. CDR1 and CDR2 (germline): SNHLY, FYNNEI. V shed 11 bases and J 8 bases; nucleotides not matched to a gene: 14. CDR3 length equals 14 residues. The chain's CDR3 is CAGAIDREAEKLFF. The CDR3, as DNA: TGTGCCGGCGCTATAGACAGGGAGGCGGAAAAACTGTTTTTT.